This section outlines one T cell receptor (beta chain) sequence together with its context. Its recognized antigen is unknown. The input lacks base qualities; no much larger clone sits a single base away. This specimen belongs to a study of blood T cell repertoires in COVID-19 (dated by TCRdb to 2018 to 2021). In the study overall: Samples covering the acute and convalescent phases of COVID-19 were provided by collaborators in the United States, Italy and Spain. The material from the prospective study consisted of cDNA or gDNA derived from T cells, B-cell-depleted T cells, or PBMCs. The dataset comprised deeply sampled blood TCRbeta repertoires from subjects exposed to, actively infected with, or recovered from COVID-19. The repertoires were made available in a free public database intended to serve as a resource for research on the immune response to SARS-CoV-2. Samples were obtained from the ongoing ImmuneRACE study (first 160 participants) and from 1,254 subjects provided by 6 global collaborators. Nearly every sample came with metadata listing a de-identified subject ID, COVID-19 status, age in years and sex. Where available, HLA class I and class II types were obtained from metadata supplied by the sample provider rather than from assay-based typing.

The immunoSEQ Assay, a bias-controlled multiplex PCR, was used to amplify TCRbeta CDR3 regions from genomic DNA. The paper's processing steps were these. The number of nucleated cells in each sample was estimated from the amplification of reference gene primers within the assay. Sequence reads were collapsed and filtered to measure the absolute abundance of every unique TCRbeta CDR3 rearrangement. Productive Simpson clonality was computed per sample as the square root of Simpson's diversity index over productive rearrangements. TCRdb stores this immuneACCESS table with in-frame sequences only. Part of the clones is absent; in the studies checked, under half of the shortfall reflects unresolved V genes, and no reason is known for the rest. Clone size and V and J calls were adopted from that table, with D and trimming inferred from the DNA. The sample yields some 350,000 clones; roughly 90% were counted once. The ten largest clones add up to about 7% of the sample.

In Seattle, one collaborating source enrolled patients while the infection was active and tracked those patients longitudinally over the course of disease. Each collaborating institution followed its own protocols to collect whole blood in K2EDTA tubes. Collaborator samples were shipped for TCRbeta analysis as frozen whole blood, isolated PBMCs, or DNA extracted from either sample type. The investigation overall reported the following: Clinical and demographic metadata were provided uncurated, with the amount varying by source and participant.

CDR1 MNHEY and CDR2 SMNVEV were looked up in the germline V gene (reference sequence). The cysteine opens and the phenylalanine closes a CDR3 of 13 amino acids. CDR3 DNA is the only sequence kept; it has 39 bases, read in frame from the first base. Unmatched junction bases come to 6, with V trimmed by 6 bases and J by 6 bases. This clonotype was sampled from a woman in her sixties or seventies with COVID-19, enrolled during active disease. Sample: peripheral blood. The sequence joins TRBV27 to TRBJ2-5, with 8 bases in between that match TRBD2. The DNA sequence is TGTGCCAGCAGCCAAACGGGGGGGCAGACCCAGTACTTC. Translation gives CASSQTGGQTQYF.